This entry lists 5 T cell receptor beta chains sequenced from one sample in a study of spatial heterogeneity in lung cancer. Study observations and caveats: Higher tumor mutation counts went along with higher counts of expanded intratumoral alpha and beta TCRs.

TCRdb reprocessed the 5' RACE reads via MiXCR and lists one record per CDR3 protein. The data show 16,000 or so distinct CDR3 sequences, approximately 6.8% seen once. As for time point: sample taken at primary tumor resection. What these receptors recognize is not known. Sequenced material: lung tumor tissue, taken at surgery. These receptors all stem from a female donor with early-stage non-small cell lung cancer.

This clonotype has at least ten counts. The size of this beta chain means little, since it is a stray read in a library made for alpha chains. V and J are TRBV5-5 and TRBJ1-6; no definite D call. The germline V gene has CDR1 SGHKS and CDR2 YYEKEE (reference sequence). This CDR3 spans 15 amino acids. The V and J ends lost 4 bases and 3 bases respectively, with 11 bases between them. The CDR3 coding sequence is TGTGCCAGCAGCCCACGCAGAGACTATAATTCACCCCTCCACTTT. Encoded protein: CASSPRRDYNSPLHF.

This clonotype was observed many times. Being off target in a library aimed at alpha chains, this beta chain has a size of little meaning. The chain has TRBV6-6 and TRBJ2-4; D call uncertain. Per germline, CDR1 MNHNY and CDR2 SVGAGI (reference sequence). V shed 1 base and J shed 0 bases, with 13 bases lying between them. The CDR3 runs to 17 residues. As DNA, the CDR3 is TGTGCCAGCAGTTACTTAAACCGGCTTTTAGCCAAAAACATTCAGTACTTC. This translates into CASSYLNRLLAKNIQYF.

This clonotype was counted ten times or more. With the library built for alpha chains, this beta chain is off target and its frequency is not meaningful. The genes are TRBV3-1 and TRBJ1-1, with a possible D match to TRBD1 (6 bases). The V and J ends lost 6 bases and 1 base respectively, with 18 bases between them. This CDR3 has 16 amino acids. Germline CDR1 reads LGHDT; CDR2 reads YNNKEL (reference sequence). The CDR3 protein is CASSLLPGQTNTEAFF. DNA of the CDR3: TGTGCCAGCAGTCTACTTCCGGGACAAACGAACACTGAAGCTTTCTTT.

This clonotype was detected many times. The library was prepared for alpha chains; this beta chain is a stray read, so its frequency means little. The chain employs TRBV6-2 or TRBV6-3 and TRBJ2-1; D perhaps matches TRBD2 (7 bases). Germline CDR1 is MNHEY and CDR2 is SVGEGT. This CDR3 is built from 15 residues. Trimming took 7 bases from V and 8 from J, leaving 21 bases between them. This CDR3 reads CASTNFGGALYEQFF. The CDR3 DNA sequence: TGTGCCAGCACCAACTTTGGGGGGGCCCTCTATGAGCAGTTCTTC.

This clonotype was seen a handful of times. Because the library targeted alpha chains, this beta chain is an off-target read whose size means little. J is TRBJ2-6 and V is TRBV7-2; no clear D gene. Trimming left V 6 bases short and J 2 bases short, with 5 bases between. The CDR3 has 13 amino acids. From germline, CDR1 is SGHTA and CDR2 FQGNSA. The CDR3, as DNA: TGTGCCAGCAGGCCTACTGGGGCCAACGTCCTGACTTTC. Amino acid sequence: CASRPTGANVLTF.